This T cell receptor (beta chain) was identified during a study of blood T cell repertoires in COVID-19. The wider study: COVID-19 samples, acute and convalescent, were from the United States, Italy and Spain. T cells, B-cell-depleted T cells, or PBMCs supplied cDNA or gDNA.

Original processing notes: Reference gene primer amplification gave nucleated cell count estimates. Data came from immunoSEQ multiplex PCR; TCRdb stores just in-frame clones and leaves some out. V, J and clone size are those of that table, while D and trimming were read from the DNA. The sample gives approximately 170,000 clones, about 85% of which show up once; approximately 1.3% is in the top ten. Germline values: CDR1 LGHNA, CDR2 YSLEER. This CDR3 comprises 18 residues. The V and J ends lost 0 bases and 4 bases respectively, with 18 bases between them. The source is a man in his sixties who had recovered from COVID-19. The chain employs TRBV4-3 and TRBJ2-2, with D tentatively TRBD1 (5 bases). The sample taken for sequencing was peripheral blood. Written as DNA, the CDR3 is TGCGCCAGCAGCCAAGACCAGACAGCACTGGCGTCCACCGGGGAGCTGTTTTTT. Translated: CASSQDQTALASTGELFF.